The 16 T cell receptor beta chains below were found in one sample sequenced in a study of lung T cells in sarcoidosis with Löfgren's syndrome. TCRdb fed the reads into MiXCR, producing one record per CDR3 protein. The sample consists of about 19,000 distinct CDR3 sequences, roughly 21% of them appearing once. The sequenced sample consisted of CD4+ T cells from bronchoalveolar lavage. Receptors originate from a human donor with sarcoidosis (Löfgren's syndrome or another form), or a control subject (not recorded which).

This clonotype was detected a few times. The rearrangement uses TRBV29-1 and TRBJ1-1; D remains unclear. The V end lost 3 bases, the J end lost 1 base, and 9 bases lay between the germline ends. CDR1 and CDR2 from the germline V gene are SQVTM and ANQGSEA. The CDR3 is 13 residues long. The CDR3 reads CSVEYSKNTEAFF. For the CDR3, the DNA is TGCAGCGTTGAGTACAGTAAGAACACTGAAGCTTTCTTT.

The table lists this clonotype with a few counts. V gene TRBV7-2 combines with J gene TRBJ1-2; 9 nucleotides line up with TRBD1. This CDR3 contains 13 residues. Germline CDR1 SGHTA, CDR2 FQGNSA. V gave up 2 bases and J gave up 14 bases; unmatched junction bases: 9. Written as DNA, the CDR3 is TGTGCCAGCAGCTTAATGGAAGGACAGGGGTGTACCTTC. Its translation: CASSLMEGQGCTF. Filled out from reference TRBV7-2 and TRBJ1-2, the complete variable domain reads GAGVSQSPSNKVTEKGKDVELRCDPISGHTALYWYRQSLGQGLEFLIYFQGNSAPDKSGLPSDRFSAERTGGSVSTLTIQRTQQEDSAVYLCASSLMEGQGCTFGSGTRLTVV.

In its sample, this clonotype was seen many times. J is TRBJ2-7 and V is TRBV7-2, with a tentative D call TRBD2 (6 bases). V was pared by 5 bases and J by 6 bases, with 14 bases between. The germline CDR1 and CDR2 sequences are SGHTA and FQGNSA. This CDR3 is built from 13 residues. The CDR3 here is CASSPAGSLEQYF. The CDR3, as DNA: TGTGCCAGCAGCCCGGCGGGGTCCCTCGAGCAGTACTTC.

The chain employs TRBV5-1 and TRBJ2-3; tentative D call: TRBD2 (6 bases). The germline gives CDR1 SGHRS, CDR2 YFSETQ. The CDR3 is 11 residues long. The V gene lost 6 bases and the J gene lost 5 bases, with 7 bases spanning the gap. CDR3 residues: CASTRGDTQYF. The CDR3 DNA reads TGCGCCAGCACGCGGGGAGATACGCAGTATTTT.

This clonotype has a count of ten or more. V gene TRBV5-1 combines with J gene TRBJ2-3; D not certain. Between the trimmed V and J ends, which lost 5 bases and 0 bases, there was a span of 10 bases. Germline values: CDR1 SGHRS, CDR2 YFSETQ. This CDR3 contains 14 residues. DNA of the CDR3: TGCGCCAGCAGGGGCACTTCTAGCACAGATACGCAGTATTTT. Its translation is CASRGTSSTDTQYF.

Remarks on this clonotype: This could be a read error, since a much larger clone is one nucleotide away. The CDR3 coding sequence is TGTGCCAGCTCACTCCGGGGCAGGGGTTCGTACGAGCAGTACTTC. It translates to CASSLRGRGSYEQYF. The chain employs TRBV18 and TRBJ2-7; possible D gene TRBD1, 6 bases. The V end was cut by 4 bases, the J end by 4 bases, with 17 bases between. The CDR3 loop spans 15 amino acids. Germline V gene data show CDR1 as KGHSH and CDR2 as LQKENI.

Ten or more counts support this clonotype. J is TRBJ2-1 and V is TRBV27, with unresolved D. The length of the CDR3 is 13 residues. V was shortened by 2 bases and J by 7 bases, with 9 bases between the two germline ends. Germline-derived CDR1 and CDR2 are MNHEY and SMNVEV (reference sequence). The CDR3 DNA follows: TGTGCCAGCAGTTTAACAGTAATTAATGAGCAGTTCTTC. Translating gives CASSLTVINEQFF.

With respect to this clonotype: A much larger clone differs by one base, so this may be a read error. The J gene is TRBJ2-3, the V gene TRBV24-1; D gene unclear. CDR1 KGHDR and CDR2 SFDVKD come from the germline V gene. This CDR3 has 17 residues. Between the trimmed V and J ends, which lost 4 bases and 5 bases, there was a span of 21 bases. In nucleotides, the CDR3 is TGTGCCACCAGTGACAACGGATCGGCGGTAGAGTTAGATACGCAGTATTTT. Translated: CATSDNGSAVELDTQYF.

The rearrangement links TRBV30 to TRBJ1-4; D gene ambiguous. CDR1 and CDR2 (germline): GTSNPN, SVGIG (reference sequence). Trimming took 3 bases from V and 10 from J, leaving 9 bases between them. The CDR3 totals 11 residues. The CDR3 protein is CAWSAGGKLFF. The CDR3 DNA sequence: TGTGCCTGGAGCGCAGGCGGAAAACTGTTTTTT.

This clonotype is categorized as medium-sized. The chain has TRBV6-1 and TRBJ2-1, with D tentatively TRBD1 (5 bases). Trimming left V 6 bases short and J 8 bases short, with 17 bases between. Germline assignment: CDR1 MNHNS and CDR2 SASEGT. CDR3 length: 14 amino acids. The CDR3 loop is CASRIGVARYEQFF. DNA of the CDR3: TGTGCCAGCAGGATAGGGGTGGCTCGGTATGAGCAGTTCTTC.

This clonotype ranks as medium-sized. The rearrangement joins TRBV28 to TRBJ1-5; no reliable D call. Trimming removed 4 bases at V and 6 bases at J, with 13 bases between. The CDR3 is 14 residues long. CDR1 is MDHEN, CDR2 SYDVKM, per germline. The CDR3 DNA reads TGTGCCAGCAGTTGGCCCTATGAGGGTCAGCCCCAGCATTTT. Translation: CASSWPYEGQPQHF. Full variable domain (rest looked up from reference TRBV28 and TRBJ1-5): DVKVTQSSRYLVKRTGEKVFLECVQDMDHENMFWYRQDPGLGLRLIYFSYDVKMKEKGDIPEGYSVSREKKERFSLILESASTNQTSMYLCASSWPYEGQPQHFGDGTRLSIL.

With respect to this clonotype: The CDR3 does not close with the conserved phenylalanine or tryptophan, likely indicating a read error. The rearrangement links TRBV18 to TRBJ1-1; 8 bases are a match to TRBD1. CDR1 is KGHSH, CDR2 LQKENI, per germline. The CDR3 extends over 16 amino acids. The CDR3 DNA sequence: TGTGCCGGCTCACCATTCATGGGACAGGTATTATCTGAAGCTTTCCTT. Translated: CAGSPFMGQVLSEAFL.

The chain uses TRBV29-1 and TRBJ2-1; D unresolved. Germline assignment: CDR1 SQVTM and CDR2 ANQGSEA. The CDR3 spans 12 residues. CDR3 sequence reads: CSSYRSWNEQFF. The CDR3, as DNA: TGCAGTTCGTATCGGAGCTGGAATGAGCAGTTCTTC.

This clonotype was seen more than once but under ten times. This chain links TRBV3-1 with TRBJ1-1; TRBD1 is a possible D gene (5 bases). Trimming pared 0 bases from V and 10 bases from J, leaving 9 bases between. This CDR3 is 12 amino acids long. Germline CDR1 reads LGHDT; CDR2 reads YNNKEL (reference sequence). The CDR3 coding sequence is TGTGCCAGCAGCCAAGACCTGGGACCAGCTTTCTTT. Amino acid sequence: CASSQDLGPAFF.

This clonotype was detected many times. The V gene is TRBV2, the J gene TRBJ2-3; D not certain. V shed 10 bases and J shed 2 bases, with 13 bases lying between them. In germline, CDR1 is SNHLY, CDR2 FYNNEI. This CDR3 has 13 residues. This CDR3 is CATNEPFTDTQYF. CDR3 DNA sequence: TGTGCCACTAACGAACCGTTCACAGATACGCAGTATTTT.

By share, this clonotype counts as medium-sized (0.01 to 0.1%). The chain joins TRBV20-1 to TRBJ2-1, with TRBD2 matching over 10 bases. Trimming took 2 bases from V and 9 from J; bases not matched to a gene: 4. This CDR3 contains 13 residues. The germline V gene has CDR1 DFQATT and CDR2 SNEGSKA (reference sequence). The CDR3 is CSARMSSGSEQFF. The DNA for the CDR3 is TGCAGTGCTAGAATGTCTAGCGGGAGTGAGCAGTTCTTC.